The source of this T cell receptor beta chain is a study of OX40 agonist ivuxolimab in advanced cancers. V lost 7 bases, J lost 5 bases, and 14 bases lay in between. CDR1 SNHLY and CDR2 FYNNEI come from the germline V gene. The CDR3 runs to 13 residues. Samples of blood were obtained at baseline, on cycle 4 day 1, and on cycle 7 day 1. This table comes from immunoSEQ multiplex PCR, and its TCRdb copy is limited to in-frame clones, with some not included. Altogether around 70,000 clones are present, more than 75% being singletons, with the ten largest covering around 5%. This chain uses TRBV2 with TRBJ1-2; no definite D call. This sequence originates from an adult with an advanced solid tumor such as melanoma, head and neck, liver or kidney cancer. Sequencing was performed on CD4+ or CD8+ T cells sorted from blood, taken in a trial of the OX40 agonist ivuxolimab. Here the CDR3 reads CASISNYLYGYTF. The DNA for the CDR3 is TGTGCCAGCATCAGCAATTATCTTTATGGCTACACCTTC.